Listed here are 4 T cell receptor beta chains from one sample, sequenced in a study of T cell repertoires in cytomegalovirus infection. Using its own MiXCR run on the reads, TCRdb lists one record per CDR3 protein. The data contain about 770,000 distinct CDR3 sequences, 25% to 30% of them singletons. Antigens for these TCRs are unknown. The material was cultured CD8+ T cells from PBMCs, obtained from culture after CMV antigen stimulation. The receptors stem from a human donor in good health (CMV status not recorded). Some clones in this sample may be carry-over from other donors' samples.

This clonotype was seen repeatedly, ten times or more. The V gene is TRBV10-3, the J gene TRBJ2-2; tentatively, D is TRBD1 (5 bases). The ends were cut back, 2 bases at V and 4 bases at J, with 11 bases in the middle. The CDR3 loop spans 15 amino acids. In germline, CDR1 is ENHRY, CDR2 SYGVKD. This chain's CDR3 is CAISEISGPTGELFF. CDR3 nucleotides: TGTGCCATCAGTGAGATCTCAGGGCCCACCGGGGAGCTGTTTTTT.

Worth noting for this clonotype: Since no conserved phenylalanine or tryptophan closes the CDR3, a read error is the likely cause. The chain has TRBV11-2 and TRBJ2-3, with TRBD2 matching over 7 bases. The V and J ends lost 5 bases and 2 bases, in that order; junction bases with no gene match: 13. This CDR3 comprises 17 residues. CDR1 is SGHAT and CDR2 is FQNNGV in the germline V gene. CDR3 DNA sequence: TGTGCCAGCAGCGGCCGTGGGGGGGATACTTCCACAGATACGCAGTATTCT. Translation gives CASSGRGGDTSTDTQYS.

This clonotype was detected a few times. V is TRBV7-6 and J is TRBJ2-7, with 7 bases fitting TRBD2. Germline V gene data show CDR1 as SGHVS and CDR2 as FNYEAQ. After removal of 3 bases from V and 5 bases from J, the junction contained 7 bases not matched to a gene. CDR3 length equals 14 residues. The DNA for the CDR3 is TGTGCCAGCAGCTTGGGCGGGGGACGAAACGAGCAGTACTTC. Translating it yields CASSLGGGRNEQYF. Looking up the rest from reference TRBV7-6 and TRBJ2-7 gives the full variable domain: GAGVSQSPRYKVTKRGQDVALRCDPISGHVSLYWYRQALGQGPEFLTYFNYEAQQDKSGLPNDRFSAERPEGSISTLTIQRTEQRDSAMYRCASSLGGGRNEQYFGPGTRLTVT.

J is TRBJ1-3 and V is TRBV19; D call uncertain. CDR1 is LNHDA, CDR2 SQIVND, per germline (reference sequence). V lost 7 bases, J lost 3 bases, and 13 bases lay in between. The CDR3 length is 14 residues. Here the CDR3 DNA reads TGTGCCAGTACCCTGACGGATTTTGGAAACACCATATATTTT. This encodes CASTLTDFGNTIYF.